The 3 T cell receptor beta chains below all came from one sample that was sequenced in a study of blood T cell repertoires in COVID-19. The method was immunoSEQ multiplex PCR; TCRdb's version includes in-frame clones alone and lacks a portion of them. Found here are some 140,000 clones, 70% to 80% of them singletons; the top ten hold roughly 3.5%. Sequencing was carried out using peripheral blood. These receptors originate from a man aged 60 to 69 with acute or convalescent COVID-19.

On this clone itself: The sample holds other DNA sequences that translate to the same CDR3. The CDR3, as DNA: TGTGCCAGCAGTTTTCCGGCAGGGGGAAACACTGAAGCTTTCTTT. This sequence encodes CASSFPAGGNTEAFF. The chain links TRBV28 to TRBJ1-1; 7 bases line up with TRBD1. There are 15 residues in the CDR3. V shed 3 bases, J shed 2 bases, and the junction held 6 bases outside the gene matches. Germline lookup yields CDR1 MDHEN and CDR2 SYDVKM.

In its sample, this clone was seen a few times. The chain uses TRBV29-1 and TRBJ2-7, with 8 bases matching TRBD1. The CDR3 has 14 amino acids. The trim removed 7 bases at V and 2 bases at J, leaving 10 bases unmatched. Germline V gene sequence: CDR1 SQVTM, CDR2 ANQGSEA. CDR3 coding DNA: TGCAGCGCCCGCCCGGACAGGGAACCCTACGAGCAGTACTTC. Its protein product is CSARPDREPYEQYF.

V gene TRBV28 combines with J gene TRBJ2-7; D perhaps matches TRBD2 (6 bases). The germline V gene encodes CDR1 MDHEN and CDR2 SYDVKM. The CDR3 totals 14 residues. V lost 6 bases and J 0 bases, leaving 12 bases between the germline ends. The CDR3 nucleotides read TGTGCCAGCAGGCCCGGAGGGCCCTCCTACGAGCAGTACTTC. Amino acid sequence: CASRPGGPSYEQYF.